The clone carrying this TCR beta chain was seen a handful of times. Antigen: not known. Extraction and reverse transcription of RNA yielded cDNA as the sequencing template. Libraries were prepared by immunoSEQ multiplex PCR; TCRdb keeps only in-frame clonotypes and omits some of them. The sample includes about 280,000 clones, roughly 60% of them seen just once. This sample was included in a study of CD8+ T cells in alopecia areata. Looking at the study overall: Tofacitinib administration to treated patients was oral, at 5 to 10 mg twice daily. Study results and caveats: Treatment with tofacitinib significantly lowered scalp clonality and reduced expanded CD8+ clones among the top 100. Uncertainty about whether baseline CD8+ expansion is linked to response remains, with one nonresponder.

The treatment: oral pan-JAK inhibitor, 5-10 mg twice daily. CDR1 and CDR2 from the germline V gene are SGHDN and FVKESK. The CDR3 length is 17 residues. J was trimmed by 0 bases and V by 5 bases; bases with no gene match: 7. This clonotype was sampled from a human donor with alopecia areata. The chain is built from TRBV14 and TRBJ2-6; 7 bases are shared with TRBD1. The specimen comprised CD4+ T cells sorted from blood, sampled at week 24, from a patient treated with tofacitinib. CDR3 coding DNA: TGTGCCAGCAGCTCGATTCACAGGGGCTCTGGGGCCAACGTCCTGACTTTC. Residues: CASSSIHRGSGANVLTF.